The clone carrying this TCR beta chain was seen a handful of times. The data were taken from a study of blood T cells in healthy people across ages. In germline, CDR1 is SEHNR, CDR2 FQNEAQ (reference sequence). The length of the CDR3 is 15 residues. Germline trimming cut 1 base from V and 2 bases from J; bases unmatched to any gene: 4. A sample-barcoded 5' primer and a J-beta primer mix were used in a second PCR of roughly 6 to 11 cycles. TCRdb reprocessed the 5' RACE reads with MiXCR, giving one entry per CDR3 protein. The sample includes 1.2 million to 1.5 million distinct CDR3 sequences, about 40% of them seen just once. Every donor contributed roughly 10 milliliters of peripheral blood by blood draw.

The sequenced material came from blood. This sequence was found in a woman aged 18-30 years in good health. The chain joins TRBV7-9 to TRBJ2-5; TRBD1 aligns across 7 bases. The CDR3 sequence is CASSLDRTGQETQYF. CDR3 in DNA: TGTGCCAGCAGCTTAGATAGGACAGGTCAAGAGACCCAGTACTTC. Full variable domain (remainder filled in from reference TRBV7-9 and TRBJ2-5): DTGVSQNPRHKITKRGQNVTFRCDPISEHNRLYWYRQTLGQGPEFLTYFQNEAQLEKSRLLSDRFSAERPKGSFSTLEIQRTEQGDSAMYLCASSLDRTGQETQYFGPGTRLLVL.